The sequence of this TCR beta chain was determined in a study of metastatic and nonmetastatic thyroid tumors. This clone showed up many times. In the same sample, other DNA sequences code for this CDR3. All patients were treatment-naive before thyroid surgery. Source study methods: Building a distant-metastasis classifier for papillary thyroid cancer drew on CDR3 differences across clinicopathological groups. Using MiXCR, TCRdb reanalyzed the PCR reads. TCRdb's processing, not the authors', yielded these V and J calls. The data show some 39,000 clones, about 16% seen once. This CDR3 is 14 amino acids long. Germline V CDR1 and CDR2: MNHEY, SVGAGI. V gave up 4 bases and J gave up 6 bases; unmatched junction bases: 5.

The sequencing input was blood. The chain couples TRBV6-5 to TRBJ1-4; 7 bases match TRBD1. The sequence was collected from a female donor with papillary thyroid cancer or a benign thyroid nodule (not recorded which). Some clones in this sample may be carry-over from other donors' samples. CDR3: CASSFGTADEKLFF. The CDR3 bases are TGTGCCAGCAGTTTCGGGACAGCTGATGAAAAACTGTTTTTT.